A selection of T cell receptor beta chains follows, all from one sample in a study of T cell changes during pregnancy in multiple sclerosis. Using immunoSEQ multiplex PCR, the repertoire was profiled, and TCRdb retains in-frame clones only, with some absent. Of fewer than 130,000 clones listed, 90% to 95% are singletons. The sequences come from peripheral blood, collected after pregnancy. These receptors came from a female donor with multiple sclerosis, enrolled in a pregnancy study. Each CDR3 is given with its conserved first and last residue. The D gene is left open where the match is weak. Size values are once, few and many counts, or a class for expanded clones, and some rows have none.

v_call: TRBV19
j_call: TRBJ2-2
d_call: NA
clone_size: NA
cdr3_aa: CASSLSPRELFF
cdr3_nt: TGTGCCAGTAGCCTCTCTCCTAGGGAGCTGTTTTTT

v_call: TRBV6-6
j_call: TRBJ2-1
d_call: NA
clone_size: NA
cdr3_aa: CASIEAGPNNEQFF
cdr3_nt: TGTGCCAGCATTGAGGCGGGCCCGAACAATGAGCAGTTCTTC

v_call: TRBV11-2
j_call: TRBJ2-7
d_call: TRBD1
clone_size: NA
cdr3_aa: CASSSIRDRGVEQYF
cdr3_nt: TGTGCCAGCAGCTCCATCCGGGACAGGGGTGTCGAGCAGTACTTC

v_call: TRBV19
j_call: TRBJ1-6
d_call: TRBD1
clone_size: NA
cdr3_aa: CASTSTGARNNSPLHF
cdr3_nt: TGTGCCAGTACATCCACAGGGGCGAGGAATAATTCACCCCTCCACTTT

v_call: TRBV6-1
j_call: TRBJ1-1
d_call: TRBD1
clone_size: NA
cdr3_aa: CASSELTGDTEAFF
cdr3_nt: TGTGCCAGCAGTGAACTTACAGGGGACACTGAAGCTTTCTTT

v_call: TRBV19
j_call: TRBJ1-5
d_call: TRBD1
clone_size: NA
cdr3_aa: CASDRDRQPQHF
cdr3_nt: TGTGCCAGTGACAGGGATAGGCAGCCCCAGCATTTT

v_call: TRBV19
j_call: TRBJ2-7
d_call: TRBD1
clone_size: NA
cdr3_aa: CASSTGDRASSYEQYF
cdr3_nt: TGTGCCAGTAGTACCGGGGACAGGGCGAGCTCCTACGAGCAGTACTTC

v_call: TRBV9
j_call: TRBJ1-5
d_call: NA
clone_size: NA
cdr3_aa: CASSTRQSLRPQHF
cdr3_nt: TGTGCCAGCAGCACGCGACAGAGCCTTAGGCCCCAGCATTTT

v_call: TRBV2
j_call: TRBJ2-7
d_call: TRBD2
clone_size: NA
cdr3_aa: CASRTPAGTSGGDTYEQYF
cdr3_nt: TGTGCCAGCAGGACCCCCGCCGGGACTAGCGGGGGGGACACCTACGAGCAGTACTTC

v_call: TRBV11-2
j_call: TRBJ2-7
d_call: NA
clone_size: once
cdr3_aa: CASSLTAGDYEQYF
cdr3_nt: TGTGCCAGCAGCTTAACAGCAGGGGACTACGAGCAGTACTTC

v_call: TRBV6-1
j_call: TRBJ2-5
d_call: TRBD1
clone_size: NA
cdr3_aa: CASSTGVRETQYF
cdr3_nt: TGTGCCAGCAGTACAGGGGTTCGCGAGACCCAGTACTTC

v_call: TRBV21-1
j_call: TRBJ2-7
d_call: NA
clone_size: NA
cdr3_aa: CASSKGQGPYEQYF
cdr3_nt: TGTGCCAGCAGCAAGGGACAGGGCCCCTACGAGCAGTACTTC

v_call: TRBV19
j_call: TRBJ1-1
d_call: NA
clone_size: few
cdr3_aa: CAIRTGLEAFF
cdr3_nt: TGTGCCATACGTACAGGGCTTGAAGCTTTCTTT

v_call: TRBV7-8
j_call: TRBJ1-1
d_call: NA
clone_size: NA
cdr3_aa: CASSSPQGRLNTEAFF
cdr3_nt: TGTGCCAGCAGCTCCCCCCAGGGTAGGTTGAACACTGAAGCTTTCTTT

v_call: TRBV7-9
j_call: TRBJ1-2
d_call: NA
clone_size: NA
cdr3_aa: CAIRLGGADNYGYTF
cdr3_nt: TGTGCCATCAGACTCGGGGGGGCGGATAACTATGGCTACACCTTC

v_call: TRBV7-7
j_call: TRBJ2-3
d_call: NA
clone_size: NA
cdr3_aa: CASSRTELDTQYF
cdr3_nt: TGTGCTAGCAGCCGGACAGAACTGGATACGCAGTATTTT

v_call: TRBV5-1
j_call: TRBJ1-2
d_call: TRBD1
clone_size: NA
cdr3_aa: CASRPGQGTYGYTF
cdr3_nt: TGCGCCAGCAGACCGGGACAGGGGACCTATGGCTACACCTTC

v_call: TRBV27
j_call: TRBJ2-1
d_call: NA
clone_size: NA
cdr3_aa: CASSFSPSYNEQFF
cdr3_nt: TGTGCCAGCAGTTTTTCCCCCAGCTACAATGAGCAGTTCTTC

v_call: TRBV7-3
j_call: TRBJ2-3
d_call: NA
clone_size: NA
cdr3_aa: CASSLSKPSDTQYF
cdr3_nt: TGTGCCAGCAGCTTAAGTAAGCCTTCAGATACGCAGTATTTT

v_call: TRBV27
j_call: TRBJ1-6
d_call: NA
clone_size: NA
cdr3_aa: CASSLPSSPLHF
cdr3_nt: TGTGCCAGCAGTTTGCCGAGTTCACCCCTCCACTTT

v_call: TRBV7-9
j_call: TRBJ2-3
d_call: NA
clone_size: once
cdr3_aa: CASRSTTDHADTQYF
cdr3_nt: TGTGCCAGCAGGTCGACCACAGACCACGCAGATACGCAGTATTTT

v_call: TRBV7-9
j_call: TRBJ1-6
d_call: TRBD1
clone_size: NA
cdr3_aa: CASRTGQGAGSPLHF
cdr3_nt: TGTGCCAGCAGAACCGGACAGGGGGCGGGATCACCCCTCCACTTT

v_call: TRBV9
j_call: TRBJ1-4
d_call: TRBD1
clone_size: NA
cdr3_aa: CASSDSGTGEKLFF
cdr3_nt: TGTGCCAGCAGCGACTCCGGGACAGGGGAAAAACTGTTTTTT

v_call: TRBV5-5
j_call: TRBJ1-2
d_call: NA
clone_size: NA
cdr3_aa: CASSFAGDNYGYTF
cdr3_nt: TGTGCCAGCAGCTTTGCGGGTGATAACTATGGCTACACCTTC

v_call: TRBV29-1
j_call: TRBJ2-1
d_call: TRBD2
clone_size: NA
cdr3_aa: CSAGTLAGGDEQFF
cdr3_nt: TGCAGCGCTGGGACGTTAGCGGGGGGCGATGAGCAGTTCTTC

v_call: TRBV9
j_call: TRBJ1-5
d_call: TRBD1
clone_size: NA
cdr3_aa: CGEMTGGNYQPQHF
cdr3_nt: TGCGGTGAGATGACAGGGGGAAATTATCAGCCCCAGCATTTT

v_call: TRBV6-5
j_call: TRBJ2-3
d_call: TRBD2
clone_size: NA
cdr3_aa: CASSSTLAGETDTQYF
cdr3_nt: TGTGCCAGCAGTTCAACCCTAGCGGGGGAAACAGATACGCAGTATTTT

v_call: TRBV5-4
j_call: TRBJ1-4
d_call: NA
clone_size: NA
cdr3_aa: CASSFGQGKGNEKLFF
cdr3_nt: TGTGCCAGCAGCTTCGGTCAGGGGAAGGGGAATGAAAAACTGTTTTTT

v_call: TRBV11-2
j_call: TRBJ1-2
d_call: TRBD1
clone_size: NA
cdr3_aa: CASSSRGPYTF
cdr3_nt: TGTGCCAGCAGCTCGAGGGGGCCCTACACCTTC

v_call: TRBV6-6
j_call: TRBJ2-3
d_call: NA
clone_size: NA
cdr3_aa: CASSKRGAGGTDTQYF
cdr3_nt: TGTGCCAGCAGTAAACGGGGGGCGGGAGGCACAGATACGCAGTATTTT

v_call: TRBV4-2
j_call: TRBJ2-1
d_call: NA
clone_size: NA
cdr3_aa: CASSQDRASTALGFF
cdr3_nt: TGTGCCAGCAGCCAAGATAGGGCTAGCACGGCACTTGGGTTCTTC

v_call: TRBV6-5
j_call: TRBJ1-2
d_call: NA
clone_size: NA
cdr3_aa: CASRNGGNYGYTF
cdr3_nt: TGTGCCAGCAGAAACGGGGGAAACTATGGCTACACCTTC

v_call: TRBV5-1
j_call: TRBJ1-5
d_call: NA
clone_size: NA
cdr3_aa: CASSHLPDQPQHF
cdr3_nt: TGCGCCAGCAGCCATTTACCGGATCAGCCCCAGCATTTT

v_call: TRBV14
j_call: TRBJ2-2
d_call: NA
clone_size: NA
cdr3_aa: CASSPLRGNTGELFF
cdr3_nt: TGTGCCAGCAGCCCGCTCAGGGGAAACACCGGGGAGCTGTTTTTT

v_call: TRBV19
j_call: TRBJ2-7
d_call: NA
clone_size: NA
cdr3_aa: CASSIFRRGTYEQYF
cdr3_nt: TGTGCCAGTAGTATTTTTCGCCGGGGGACCTACGAGCAGTACTTC

v_call: TRBV7-7
j_call: TRBJ2-1
d_call: TRBD2
clone_size: NA
cdr3_aa: CASSRAGGSYNEQFF
cdr3_nt: TGTGCTAGCAGCCGAGCGGGGGGCTCCTACAATGAGCAGTTCTTC

v_call: TRBV6-5
j_call: TRBJ2-7
d_call: NA
clone_size: NA
cdr3_aa: CASSPRGTSYEQYF
cdr3_nt: TGTGCCAGCAGTCCCCGGGGGACCTCCTACGAGCAGTACTTC

v_call: TRBV6-5
j_call: TRBJ2-2
d_call: NA
clone_size: NA
cdr3_aa: CASSPQFRGGELFF
cdr3_nt: TGTGCCAGCAGTCCGCAATTCCGGGGAGGGGAGCTGTTTTTT

v_call: TRBV7-9
j_call: TRBJ2-3
d_call: TRBD2
clone_size: NA
cdr3_aa: CASSFPLRTSGGATQYF
cdr3_nt: TGTGCCAGCAGCTTCCCGCTGCGGACTAGCGGGGGGGCTACGCAGTATTTT

v_call: TRBV10-3
j_call: TRBJ2-2
d_call: NA
clone_size: once
cdr3_aa: CAIKGRGSTGELFF
cdr3_nt: TGTGCCATTAAGGGTCGGGGGAGCACCGGGGAGCTGTTTTTT

v_call: TRBV7-2
j_call: TRBJ1-3
d_call: NA
clone_size: NA
cdr3_aa: CASSLRGTIYF
cdr3_nt: TGTGCCAGCAGCTTAAGAGGCACCATATATTTT

v_call: TRBV27
j_call: TRBJ1-1
d_call: NA
clone_size: NA
cdr3_aa: CASSLQVNTEAFF
cdr3_nt: TGTGCCAGCAGTTTACAGGTGAACACTGAAGCTTTCTTT

v_call: TRBV29-1
j_call: TRBJ1-1
d_call: NA
clone_size: NA
cdr3_aa: CSVLRTAMNTEAFF
cdr3_nt: TGCAGCGTTCTTAGGACAGCCATGAACACTGAAGCTTTCTTT

v_call: TRBV13
j_call: TRBJ2-7
d_call: TRBD2
clone_size: NA
cdr3_aa: CASSWGSGGLKSYEQYF
cdr3_nt: TGTGCCAGCAGCTGGGGGTCGGGGGGTTTAAAGTCCTACGAGCAGTACTTC

v_call: TRBV5-1
j_call: TRBJ2-5
d_call: NA
clone_size: NA
cdr3_aa: CASSWEGGVQETQYF
cdr3_nt: TGCGCCAGCAGCTGGGAAGGGGGTGTTCAAGAGACCCAGTACTTC

v_call: TRBV6-4
j_call: TRBJ2-1
d_call: TRBD2
clone_size: NA
cdr3_aa: CASSETPTSGGAEFF
cdr3_nt: TGTGCCAGCAGTGAAACCCCGACTAGCGGGGGGGCCGAGTTCTTC

v_call: TRBV7-9
j_call: TRBJ1-2
d_call: NA
clone_size: NA
cdr3_aa: CASSLGTGNGYTF
cdr3_nt: TGTGCCAGCAGCCTAGGTACAGGGAACGGCTACACCTTC

v_call: TRBV19
j_call: TRBJ1-2
d_call: NA
clone_size: NA
cdr3_aa: CASSMNRVQGIGYTF
cdr3_nt: TGTGCCAGTAGTATGAACAGGGTCCAAGGGATCGGCTACACCTTC

v_call: TRBV11-2
j_call: TRBJ1-1
d_call: TRBD1
clone_size: NA
cdr3_aa: CASRLQGITEAFF
cdr3_nt: TGTGCCAGCAGACTACAGGGGATCACTGAAGCTTTCTTT

v_call: TRBV2
j_call: TRBJ1-5
d_call: TRBD1
clone_size: NA
cdr3_aa: CASSAQGEINQPQHF
cdr3_nt: TGTGCCAGCAGTGCCCAGGGGGAAATCAATCAGCCCCAGCATTTT